This T cell receptor (beta chain) was identified in a study of shared clonotypes between healthy human individuals. Across the whole study: Three men and a couple of women, aged 18 to 49, were donors.

Study observations and caveats: The four-donor shared clonotypes exceeded non-shared clonotypes in generation probability, with non-shared ones scoring lower. Naive subsets generally exceeded memory subsets in estimated richness.

Original handling: Owing to the provision of junction-only sequences devoid of quality scores by immunoSEQ, filtering differed. The data were produced by immunoSEQ multiplex PCR, yet TCRdb's version contains in-frame clones alone and is incomplete. V and J calls plus clone size are reproduced from that table; the DNA served to infer D and trimming. The sample has 2 million to 3 million clones; roughly 93% are singletons. The V gene lost 5 bases and the J gene lost 6 bases, with 9 bases spanning the gap. The CDR3 sequence is 12 residues long. CDR1 and CDR2 (germline): SGHRS, YFSETQ. With regard to this clone: Its antigen is currently unknown.

Material for sequencing was naive CD4+ T cells from PBMCs. Noted subset: CD45RA+ positively selected. The sequence was collected from a man aged 18-30 years in good health. Some clones in this sample may be carry-over from other donors' samples. This rearrangement joins TRBV5-1 to TRBJ2-1; D perhaps matches TRBD1 (5 bases). In DNA form, the CDR3 reads TGCGCCAGCAGTCAAGGGGTCAATGAGCAGTTCTTC. Translation: CASSQGVNEQFF.